One sample yielded the 31 T cell receptor beta chains listed below, sequenced in a study of radiotherapy plus CTLA-4 blockade in lung cancer. TCRdb's table, derived via immunoSEQ multiplex PCR, lists solely in-frame clones and lacks some. In the table there are approximately 60,000 clones, approximately 84% of which are singletons. Sequenced here: peripheral blood, sampled from a patient treated with radiotherapy plus ipilimumab. The source of these receptors is a human donor with non-small cell lung cancer whose response to radiotherapy plus ipilimumab could not be evaluated.

V gene TRBV27 combines with J gene TRBJ2-2; TRBD1 is a possible D gene (6 bases). Germline CDR1 MNHEY, CDR2 SMNVEV (reference sequence). The ends were cut back, 5 bases at V and 3 bases at J, with 13 bases in the middle. The CDR3 totals 15 residues. The DNA of the CDR3 is TGTGCCAGCAGTCCTAGGGACACCTACACCGGGGAGCTGTTTTTT. Protein product: CASSPRDTYTGELFF.

V is TRBV7-2 and J is TRBJ2-3; D not resolved. In germline, CDR1 is SGHTA, CDR2 FQGNSA. There are 15 residues in the CDR3. Trimming stripped 5 bases from V and 2 bases from J, with 14 bases between. The CDR3 loop is CASSVITRSTDTQYF. The DNA of the CDR3 is TGTGCCAGCAGCGTAATCACTCGCTCCACAGATACGCAGTATTTT.

J is TRBJ2-7 and V is TRBV7-9; TRBD1 is a possible D gene (6 bases). Germline CDR1 reads SEHNR; CDR2 reads FQNEAQ (reference sequence). This CDR3 comprises 14 residues. The V and J ends lost 1 base and 0 bases respectively, with 7 bases between them. CDR3 sequence: CASSLGTVSYEQYF. DNA for the CDR3: TGTGCCAGCAGCTTAGGGACAGTCTCCTACGAGCAGTACTTC.

The chain combines TRBV7-2 with TRBJ2-1; 8 bases fit TRBD1. The CDR3 is 15 amino acids. Germline CDR1 and CDR2: SGHTA and FQGNSA. Trimming removed 6 bases from V and 0 bases from J; junction bases left unmatched: 4. The CDR3: CASSSTGASYNEQFF. The CDR3 DNA sequence: TGTGCCAGCAGTTCGACAGGGGCCTCCTACAATGAGCAGTTCTTC.

The chain employs TRBV12-5 and TRBJ2-2; 9 bases are a match to TRBD1. The J segment lost 1 base and the V segment lost 4 bases, leaving 1 base of the junction unmatched. The CDR3 length is 15 residues. Germline loops: CDR1 LGHNT, CDR2 FRNRAP. The CDR3 protein is CASGSGQGNTGELFF. Written as DNA, the CDR3 is TGTGCTAGTGGTTCGGGACAGGGGAACACCGGGGAGCTGTTTTTT.

The chain combines TRBV28 with TRBJ1-4; perhaps TRBD1 as D (5 bases). Germline V gene data show CDR1 as MDHEN and CDR2 as SYDVKM. The CDR3 length is 16 residues. V lost 1 base to trimming and J lost 6 bases, with 15 bases between them. CDR3 bases: TGTGCCAGCAGTTTATTCGGGGGACCGTCAGATGAAAAACTGTTTTTT. Its translation: CASSLFGGPSDEKLFF.

The genes are TRBV21-1 and TRBJ1-3; no check of the table's D call, TRBD1, against the DNA was made. TRBV21-1 is a pseudogene segment. This CDR3 region has 18 residues. The CDR3 DNA follows: TGTGCCAGCAGCCACCCTATCAGGGGAATAGTCGCTGGAAACACCATATATTTT. Translated, it gives CASSHPIRGIVAGNTIYF.

Here the CDR3 reads CASSYPPGQGINEQYF. The DNA for the CDR3 is TGTGCCAGCAGTTACCCACCGGGACAGGGAATAAACGAGCAGTACTTC. The chain carries TRBV6-6 and TRBJ2-7; 9 bases match TRBD1. V shed 2 bases and J 5 bases; nucleotides not matched to a gene: 10. Germline V gene data show CDR1 as MNHNY and CDR2 as SVGAGI (reference sequence). The CDR3 is made up of 16 amino acids.

This clone was picked up a small number of times. The V and J genes are TRBV11-2 and TRBJ1-6, with unresolved D. This CDR3 contains 13 residues. Trimming took 1 base from V and 9 from J, leaving 7 bases between them. The germline gives CDR1 SGHAT, CDR2 FQNNGV. The CDR3 region has the DNA TGTGCCAGCAGCTTAGGCAGTGGTTCACCCCTCCACTTT. This translates into CASSLGSGSPLHF.

This chain joins TRBV6-6 and TRBJ2-1; 7 positions agree with TRBD2. Trimming at V came to 6 bases and at J to 8 bases, leaving 4 bases not matched to a gene. Per germline, CDR1 MNHNY and CDR2 SVGAGI (reference sequence). The CDR3 is made up of 12 amino acids. This CDR3 is CASRRLADEQFF. CDR3 in DNA: TGTGCCAGCAGGCGACTAGCAGATGAGCAGTTCTTC.

This sequence joins TRBV2 and TRBJ2-7, with 7 bases lining up with TRBD1. After removal of 4 bases from V and 1 base from J, the junction contained 4 bases not matched to a gene. Germline V gene sequence: CDR1 SNHLY, CDR2 FYNNEI. The CDR3 sequence is 14 residues long. DNA of the CDR3: TGTGCCAGCAGTGGACAGGGAAGGTCCTACGAGCAGTACTTC. It specifies CASSGQGRSYEQYF.

This chain joins TRBV4-1 and TRBJ2-7; 9 nucleotides line up with TRBD2. The CDR3 sequence is 20 residues long. V lost 3 bases and J lost 3; bases outside the gene matches: 21. CDR1 and CDR2 from the germline V gene are MGHRA and YSYEKL. CDR3 bases: TGCGCCAGCAGCCACCACCGACTAGCGGTGCGACGGGTTGGGTACTACGAGCAGTACTTC. Translation gives CASSHHRLAVRRVGYYEQYF.

The chain carries TRBV7-2 and TRBJ1-4; 11 positions agree with TRBD1. Germline V gene data show CDR1 as SGHTA and CDR2 as FQGNSA. With V trimmed by 2 bases and J by 4 bases, 3 bases remained unmatched. CDR3 size: 16 residues. For the CDR3, the DNA is TGTGCCAGCAGCTTACATGGGACAGGGGGTAATGAAAAACTGTTTTTT. Translation gives CASSLHGTGGNEKLFF.

V gene TRBV29-1 combines with J gene TRBJ2-2; TRBD2 agrees at 14 bases. The V and J ends lost 6 bases and 5 bases, in that order; junction bases with no gene match: 5. Germline-derived CDR1 and CDR2 are SQVTM and ANQGSEA. This CDR3 contains 15 residues. The CDR3, as DNA: TGCAGCGTCGGGACTAGCGGGAGCGTTACCGGGGAGCTGTTTTTT. Protein sequence: CSVGTSGSVTGELFF.

The table lists this clone with a count of one. This chain connects TRBV10-1 to TRBJ2-6; D gene ambiguous. Looked up from germline, CDR1 is WNHNN and CDR2 is SYGVQD (reference sequence). The CDR3 is made up of 15 amino acids. Between the trimmed V and J ends, which lost 10 bases and 5 bases, there was a span of 18 bases. CDR3 in amino acids: CATQDPQSRANVLTF. CDR3 DNA sequence: TGCGCCACGCAAGATCCACAAAGTCGGGCCAACGTCCTGACTTTC.

The CDR3 loop reads CASSHRGRMNTEAFF. In DNA, the CDR3 is TGTGCCAGCAGTCACAGGGGGCGCATGAACACTGAAGCTTTCTTT. The rearrangement joins TRBV6-5 to TRBJ1-1, with 9 bases fitting TRBD1. Per germline, CDR1 MNHEY and CDR2 SVGAGI. Trimming took 5 bases from V and 0 from J; bases not matched to a gene: 4. This CDR3 spans 15 amino acids.

This clone was picked up many times. The rearrangement links TRBV7-2 to TRBJ2-7, with 11 bases aligning to TRBD2. CDR3 length equals 16 residues. CDR1 is SGHTA and CDR2 is FQGNSA in the germline V gene. V lost 4 bases to trimming and J lost 7 bases; unmatched junction nucleotides: 12. In nucleotides, the CDR3 is TGTGCCAGCAGCTCCTCTTTAGCGGGAGGGCCGGGTGAGCAGTACTTC. Its translation: CASSSSLAGGPGEQYF.

The V call is TRBV11-2, the J call TRBJ2-5; possibly TRBD2 for D (5 bases). The CDR3 has 15 amino acids. V was pared by 6 bases and J by 5 bases, with 19 bases between. CDR1 SGHAT and CDR2 FQNNGV come from the germline V gene. CDR3 sequence reads: CASRSPGWAGETQYF. The CDR3 region has the DNA TGTGCCAGCAGAAGCCCGGGGTGGGCGGGCGAGACCCAGTACTTC. Looking up the rest from reference TRBV11-2 and TRBJ2-5 gives the full variable domain: EAGVAQSPRYKIIEKRQSVAFWCNPISGHATLYWYQQILGQGPKLLIQFQNNGVVDDSQLPKDRFSAERLKGVDSTLKIQPAKLEDSAVYLCASRSPGWAGETQYFGPGTRLLVL.

This chain connects TRBV2 to TRBJ2-1; tentatively, D is TRBD2 (7 bases). The germline V gene has CDR1 SNHLY and CDR2 FYNNEI. The germline V and J ends were trimmed by 5 bases and 2 bases, with 13 bases remaining between them. This CDR3 has 15 amino acids. CDR3 in amino acids: CASSTRGGAYNEQFF. Written as DNA, the CDR3 is TGTGCCAGCAGTACTAGGGGGGGCGCCTACAATGAGCAGTTCTTC.

The chain is built from TRBV5-4 and TRBJ2-1, with TRBD2 matching 14 bases. Looked up from germline, CDR1 is SGHNT and CDR2 is YYREEE (reference sequence). J gave up 1 base and V 4 bases, and 4 bases lay outside the gene matches. The length of the CDR3 is 17 residues. The CDR3 spells CASSPGTSGSSYNEQFF. The CDR3 DNA follows: TGTGCCAGCAGCCCCGGGACTAGCGGGAGTTCCTACAATGAGCAGTTCTTC.

The chain couples TRBV4-1 to TRBJ1-3; D is possibly TRBD1 (5 bases). Germline CDR1 is MGHRA and CDR2 is YSYEKL. The CDR3 totals 15 residues. The V and J ends lost 0 bases and 3 bases respectively, with 9 bases between them. The CDR3 bases are TGCGCCAGCAGCCAAGAAGGGCAGGGTGGAAACACCATATATTTT. Protein: CASSQEGQGGNTIYF.

The V gene is TRBV28, the J gene TRBJ1-2; maybe TRBD1 (6 bases). V was cut by 7 bases and J by 5 bases, with 11 bases left in between. From germline, CDR1 is MDHEN and CDR2 SYDVKM. This CDR3 has 12 amino acids. DNA for the CDR3: TGTGCCAGCACCCTAGGGGGATATGGCTACACCTTC. As protein: CASTLGGYGYTF.

This clone was detected only a few times. CDR3 sequence reads: CATTHPDRNEKLFF. DNA of the CDR3: TGTGCCACAACCCATCCAGACAGGAATGAAAAACTGTTTTTT. The V and J genes are TRBV15 and TRBJ1-4; D possibly corresponds to TRBD1 (6 bases). This CDR3 region has 14 residues. The germline V gene has CDR1 LNHNV and CDR2 YYDKDF (reference sequence). V was cut by 9 bases and J by 5 bases, with 16 bases left in between.

The chain is built from TRBV9 and TRBJ2-1, with D possibly being TRBD1 (7 bases). Germline V gene data show CDR1 as SGDLS and CDR2 as YYNGEE. V was pared by 0 bases and J by 6 bases, with 13 bases between. The CDR3 extends over 15 amino acids. The CDR3 coding sequence is TGTGCCAGCAGCGTAGGCGACAGGGAGGTCAATGAGCAGTTCTTC. This codes for CASSVGDREVNEQFF.

V gene TRBV10-3 combines with J gene TRBJ2-5; TRBD1 might be the D (6 bases). Between the trimmed V and J ends, which lost 2 bases and 5 bases, there was a span of 12 bases. CDR3 length equals 14 residues. CDR1 and CDR2 from the germline V gene are ENHRY and SYGVKD. In nucleotides, the CDR3 is TGTGCCATCAGTGAGCCACAGGGTACGGAGACCCAGTACTTC. Amino acids: CAISEPQGTETQYF.

This chain uses TRBV28 with TRBJ2-2; D ambiguous. CDR1 is MDHEN and CDR2 is SYDVKM in the germline V gene. V was trimmed by 4 bases and J by 8 bases, leaving 8 bases between them. This CDR3 has 12 residues. CDR3 bases: TGTGCCAGCAGTTCCCCAGCGGGGGAGCTGTTTTTT. This sequence encodes CASSSPAGELFF.

The genes are TRBV5-5 and TRBJ1-4; no clear D. The V and J ends lost 2 bases and 8 bases respectively, with 13 bases between them. The CDR3 has 14 amino acids. Germline CDR1 and CDR2: SGHKS and YYEKEE (reference sequence). CDR3 loop: CASSFTVDREKLFF. The CDR3 region has the DNA TGTGCCAGCAGCTTTACGGTCGATAGAGAAAAACTGTTTTTT.

This clone came up once. V and J are TRBV5-1 and TRBJ2-1, with TRBD2 matching over 10 bases. V gave up 1 base and J gave up 5 bases; unmatched junction bases: 3. The CDR3 is made up of 15 amino acids. Germline lookup yields CDR1 SGHRS and CDR2 YFSETQ. The CDR3 nucleotides read TGCGCCAGCAGCTTGAGGACTAGCGGTAACAATGAGCAGTTCTTC. Protein sequence: CASSLRTSGNNEQFF.

This sequence joins TRBV6-1 and TRBJ2-1; 7 nucleotides match TRBD1. V lost 3 bases and J lost 3; bases outside the gene matches: 14. The germline gives CDR1 MNHNS, CDR2 SASEGT. The CDR3 length is 18 residues. The CDR3 nucleotides read TGTGCCAGCAGTGACCCCCCTGGGACAGTCCAATACTACAATGAGCAGTTCTTC. It translates to CASSDPPGTVQYYNEQFF.

This sequence joins TRBV7-2 and TRBJ1-1; the D is unclear. The CDR3 extends over 14 amino acids. The V end lost 5 bases, the J end lost 4 bases, and 14 bases lay between the germline ends. Looked up from germline, CDR1 is SGHTA and CDR2 is FQGNSA. Written as DNA, the CDR3 is TGTGCCAGCAGCCGATTCCCTGAGGGCACTGAAGCTTTCTTT. Amino acid sequence: CASSRFPEGTEAFF.

The chain carries TRBV18 and TRBJ2-7, with 9 nucleotides matching TRBD2. The CDR3 extends over 15 amino acids. The germline V gene has CDR1 KGHSH and CDR2 LQKENI. V was pared by 0 bases and J by 10 bases, with 10 bases of the junction left unmatched. The CDR3 DNA reads as TGTGCCAGCTCACCACCTTCGAGCGGGGGGACGGCCCAGTACTTC. Translation: CASSPPSSGGTAQYF.